One and the same sample provided the 25 T cell receptor beta chains below, sequenced in a study of T cell repertoires in ileal Crohn's disease. Clones were sequenced by immunoSEQ multiplex PCR, and TCRdb holds only the in-frame ones, with some missing. Among 14,000 or so clones listed, about 73% were seen once. Material for sequencing was ileal tissue. Every receptor here comes from an adult with Crohn's disease.

The chain combines TRBV7-2 with TRBJ2-3; a possible D gene is TRBD1 (6 bases). Looked up from germline, CDR1 is SGHTA and CDR2 is FQGNSA. The CDR3 runs to 15 residues. Deletions cut 6 bases from V and 0 bases from J, with 13 bases between. CDR3 nucleotides: TGTGCCAGCAGTCAAAGGGGGTGGAGCACAGATACGCAGTATTTT. Its protein is CASSQRGWSTDTQYF.

This chain links TRBV7-3 with TRBJ2-1; TRBD2 matches 13 bases. After removal of 5 bases from V and 5 bases from J, the junction contained 6 bases not matched to a gene. Germline V gene lookup returns CDR1 SGHTA and CDR2 FQGTGA. This CDR3 is 16 amino acids long. This chain's CDR3 is CASSQEGLAGNNEQFF. The CDR3 DNA reads TGTGCCAGCAGCCAAGAGGGACTAGCGGGAAACAATGAGCAGTTCTTC.

This clone was found a few times. This chain joins TRBV25-1 and TRBJ2-7; D is unresolved. Trimming shortened V by 4 bases and J by 3 bases, and 4 bases separated the two germline ends. The V gene's germline CDR1 is MGHDK and CDR2 SYGVNS. The CDR3 covers 11 residues. DNA for the CDR3: TGTGCCAGCAGTGGGAGCTACGAGCAGTACTTC. Encoded protein: CASSGSYEQYF.

The genes are TRBV5-8 and TRBJ2-3; D call uncertain. This CDR3 contains 13 residues. The V gene's germline CDR1 is SGHTS and CDR2 YDEGEE. V shed 7 bases and J shed 0 bases, with 9 bases lying between them. The CDR3 coding sequence is TGTGCCAGCTCCTCTTTTAGCACAGATACGCAGTATTTT. Protein product: CASSSFSTDTQYF. The full variable domain, its missing parts supplied by reference TRBV5-8 and TRBJ2-3, is EAGVTQSPTHLIKTRGQQATLRCSPISGHTSVYWYQQALGLGLQFLLWYDEGEERNRGNFPPRFSGRQFPNYSSELNVNALELEDSALYLCASSSFSTDTQYFGPGTRLTVL.

The chain couples TRBV14 to TRBJ1-1; TRBD1 matches at 8 bases. The CDR3 extends over 15 amino acids. Germline values: CDR1 SGHDN, CDR2 FVKESK. Trimming removed 1 base from V and 1 base from J; junction bases left unmatched: 2. The CDR3 here is CASSQAGTGNTEAFF. CDR3 sequence (DNA): TGTGCCAGCAGCCAAGCGGGGACAGGGAACACTGAAGCTTTCTTT.

The genes are TRBV19 and TRBJ1-6, with no clear D. Deletions cut 7 bases from V and 7 bases from J, with 11 bases between. The CDR3 sequence is 13 residues long. Germline CDR1 reads LNHDA; CDR2 reads SQIVND (reference sequence). CDR3: CASTRQINSPLHF. The CDR3 coding sequence is TGTGCCAGTACCAGGCAGATAAATTCACCCCTCCACTTT.

V and J are TRBV27 and TRBJ2-3; D may be TRBD1 (6 bases). CDR1 and CDR2 (germline): MNHEY, SMNVEV (reference sequence). V dropped 1 base and J dropped 5 bases, with 16 bases sitting between them. This CDR3 comprises 16 residues. CDR3 bases: TGTGCCAGCAGTTTATGGGGGCCTCAACCCGGAGATACGCAGTATTTT. This codes for CASSLWGPQPGDTQYF.

This clone was counted a single time. The chain carries TRBV30 and TRBJ1-3, with 7 bases lining up with TRBD1. The germline V gene has CDR1 GTSNPN and CDR2 SVGIG (reference sequence). CDR3 length: 15 amino acids. V dropped 5 bases and J dropped 8; count of bases not matched to a gene: 15. CDR3: CAWGRGSGTADTIYF. In nucleotides, the CDR3 is TGTGCCTGGGGAAGGGGATCCGGGACAGCGGACACCATATATTTT.

V is TRBV29-1 and J is TRBJ2-5; D is unresolved. Trimming removed 3 bases at V and 5 bases at J, with 7 bases between. CDR1 SQVTM and CDR2 ANQGSEA come from the germline V gene. CDR3 length equals 11 residues. The CDR3: CSVENAETQYF. CDR3 bases: TGCAGCGTTGAGAATGCGGAGACCCAGTACTTC.

This clone is large (0.1 to 1%) in the sample. This chain uses TRBV19 with TRBJ1-5; 8 positions agree with TRBD1. Trimming removed 3 bases from V and 7 bases from J; junction bases left unmatched: 11. CDR3 length: 16 amino acids. The V gene's germline CDR1 is LNHDA and CDR2 SQIVND (reference sequence). The CDR3 coding sequence is TGTGCCAGTAGTATCGATTGGACAGGGTTTTTGCAGCCCCAGCATTTT. Translated: CASSIDWTGFLQPQHF.

This clone was detected once. The chain joins TRBV29-1 to TRBJ2-3; no definite D call. The CDR3 is 13 residues long. With 8 bases removed from V and 2 bases from J, the gap between germline ends came to 14 bases. Germline lookup yields CDR1 SQVTM and CDR2 ANQGSEA. DNA for the CDR3: TGCAGCACCCACGCCGGGTCCACAGATACGCAGTATTTT. It is translated as CSTHAGSTDTQYF.

The chain combines TRBV5-4 with TRBJ2-5; the match to TRBD2 covers 16 bases. V shed 10 bases and J 4 bases; nucleotides not matched to a gene: 4. The CDR3 loop spans 14 amino acids. Germline lookup yields CDR1 SGHNT and CDR2 YYREEE (reference sequence). CDR3 sequence: CADGTSGRVETQYF. The CDR3, as DNA: TGTGCCGACGGGACTAGCGGGAGGGTAGAGACCCAGTACTTC.

The CDR3 is CASSLRTGGTDTQYF. For the CDR3, the DNA is TGTGCCAGCAGCTTAAGGACAGGGGGCACAGATACGCAGTATTTT. The chain joins TRBV7-3 to TRBJ2-3; 9 bases agree with TRBD1. Germline CDR1 SGHTA, CDR2 FQGTGA. The CDR3 is 15 residues long. V shed 1 base, J shed 1 base, and the junction held 0 bases outside the gene matches.

V gene TRBV2 combines with J gene TRBJ2-1, with 12 bases aligning to TRBD2. J lost 8 bases, V lost 1 base, and 9 bases had no gene match. Germline CDR1 and CDR2: SNHLY and FYNNEI. This CDR3 comprises 17 residues. CDR3 region: CASSEGGLAGGWDEQFF. In DNA form, the CDR3 reads TGTGCCAGCAGTGAAGGGGGGCTAGCGGGAGGGTGGGATGAGCAGTTCTTC.

The chain uses TRBV30 and TRBJ1-2, with a possible D match to TRBD1 (6 bases). Germline CDR1 GTSNPN, CDR2 SVGIG (reference sequence). This CDR3 region has 15 residues. V shed 0 bases and J shed 2 bases, with 13 bases lying between them. The CDR3 protein is CAWSVRRTENYGYTF. DNA of the CDR3: TGTGCCTGGAGTGTACGTAGGACAGAAAACTATGGCTACACCTTC.

This chain uses TRBV6-5 with TRBJ1-6, with D unclear. The CDR3 consists of 14 residues. V was shortened by 9 bases and J by 8 bases, with 17 bases between the two germline ends. Looked up from germline, CDR1 is MNHEY and CDR2 is SVGAGI. The DNA for the CDR3 is TGTGCCAGTCGATTACGGCGAGAGGATTCACCCCTCCACTTT. As protein: CASRLRREDSPLHF.

The chain uses TRBV27 and TRBJ2-4, with TRBD1 matching over 7 bases. Germline CDR1 is MNHEY and CDR2 is SMNVEV (reference sequence). Losses at the gene ends were 8 bases for V and 9 bases for J; bases not matched to a gene: 10. This CDR3 comprises 13 residues. The CDR3 DNA follows: TGTGCCAGCCGTACAGGGGCCGTGGGCATTCAGTACTTC. Amino acids: CASRTGAVGIQYF.

This clone showed up just once. The chain has TRBV6-5 and TRBJ2-6; D gene uncertain. CDR1 MNHEY and CDR2 SVGAGI come from the germline V gene. The length of the CDR3 is 14 residues. V gave up 5 bases and J gave up 3 bases, with 8 bases separating them. In nucleotides, the CDR3 is TGTGCCAGCAGTGGCTCCCTTGGGGCCAACGTCCTGACTTTC. Translation gives CASSGSLGANVLTF.

The gene calls are TRBV9 and TRBJ1-6, with D uncertain. With 4 bases removed from V and 0 bases from J, the gap between germline ends came to 11 bases. Germline V CDR1 and CDR2: SGDLS, YYNGEE. The CDR3 is 16 residues long. As DNA, the CDR3 is TGTGCCAGCAGCCCCGGGAGGGTCTCCTATAATTCACCCCTCCACTTT. Its translation: CASSPGRVSYNSPLHF.

The V call is TRBV9, the J call TRBJ2-5; 14 bases are shared with TRBD2. The germline CDR1 and CDR2 sequences are SGDLS and YYNGEE. The ends lost 2 bases at V and 5 bases at J; junction bases unmatched: 2. The CDR3 sequence is 15 residues long. The CDR3 DNA follows: TGTGCCAGCAGCGTGGGACTAGCGGGAGCGGAGACCCAGTACTTC. Amino acid sequence: CASSVGLAGAETQYF. Filled out from reference TRBV9 and TRBJ2-5, the complete variable domain reads DSGVTQTPKHLITATGQRVTLRCSPRSGDLSVYWYQQSLDQGLQFLIQYYNGEERAKGNILERFSAQQFPDLHSELNLSSLELGDSALYFCASSVGLAGAETQYFGPGTRLLVL.

As to this clone: Other DNA sequences in the same sample also yield this CDR3. The genes are TRBV4-2 and TRBJ2-7; D is undetermined. Germline V gene data show CDR1 as LGHNA and CDR2 as YNFKEQ. The CDR3 spans 14 residues. V lost 1 base, J lost 6 bases, and 13 bases lay in between. The DNA for the CDR3 is TGTGCCAGCAGCCAAGGTCTGAGGCTGGGCGAGCAGTACTTC. This encodes CASSQGLRLGEQYF.

The V and J genes are TRBV5-1 and TRBJ1-1, with 7 positions matching TRBD1. The germline V gene has CDR1 SGHRS and CDR2 YFSETQ. The CDR3 length is 13 residues. The junction had 9 bases not matched to a gene; V was cut back by 9 bases and J by 4 bases. The CDR3 DNA follows: TGCGCCACTTCATGGGCAGGGGGCACTGAAGCTTTCTTT. Residues: CATSWAGGTEAFF.

This chain joins TRBV10-3 and TRBJ2-5; TRBD1 is a possible D gene (6 bases). V was clipped by 10 bases and J by 3 bases, with 12 bases between them. The CDR3 contains 12 residues. CDR1 and CDR2 from the germline V gene are ENHRY and SYGVKD. This CDR3 is CASNEGEETQYF. The CDR3 DNA is TGTGCCAGCAACGAGGGGGAAGAGACCCAGTACTTC.

The rearrangement uses TRBV14 and TRBJ2-3; D perhaps matches TRBD2 (5 bases). The CDR3 spans 18 residues. The germline V and J ends were trimmed by 0 bases and 3 bases, with 19 bases remaining between them. The germline gives CDR1 SGHDN, CDR2 FVKESK. The CDR3 DNA reads as TGTGCCAGCAGCCAAGAAATAGAGAGGGCCTATTCAACAGATACGCAGTATTTT. Translating it yields CASSQEIERAYSTDTQYF.

The chain links TRBV5-1 to TRBJ2-2, with a weak D call TRBD1 (6 bases). The CDR3 has 17 residues. Between the trimmed V and J ends, which lost 4 bases and 6 bases, there was a span of 22 bases. CDR1 is SGHRS and CDR2 is YFSETQ in the germline V gene. CDR3 coding DNA: TGCGCCAGCAGCCCTATCCCATTACAGGGAGTGGCCGGGGAGCTGTTTTTT. Its protein is CASSPIPLQGVAGELFF.